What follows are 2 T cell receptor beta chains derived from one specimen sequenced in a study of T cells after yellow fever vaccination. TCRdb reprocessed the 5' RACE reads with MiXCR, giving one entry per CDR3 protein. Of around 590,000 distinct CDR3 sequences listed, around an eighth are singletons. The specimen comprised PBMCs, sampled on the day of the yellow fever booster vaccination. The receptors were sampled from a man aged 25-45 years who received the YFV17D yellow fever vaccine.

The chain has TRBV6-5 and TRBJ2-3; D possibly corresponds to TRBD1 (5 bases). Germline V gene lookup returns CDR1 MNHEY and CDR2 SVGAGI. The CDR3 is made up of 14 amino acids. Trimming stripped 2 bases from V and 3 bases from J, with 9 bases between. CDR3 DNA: TGTGCCAGCAGTTACGAGACAGCAACAGATACGCAGTATTTT. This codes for CASSYETATDTQYF.

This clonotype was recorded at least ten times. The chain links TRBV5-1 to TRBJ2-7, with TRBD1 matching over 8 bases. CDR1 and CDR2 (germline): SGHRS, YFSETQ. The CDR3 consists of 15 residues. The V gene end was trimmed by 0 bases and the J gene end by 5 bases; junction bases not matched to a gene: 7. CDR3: CASSLGTGFIDEQYF. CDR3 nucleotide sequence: TGCGCCAGCAGCTTGGGGACAGGGTTTATCGACGAGCAGTACTTC.